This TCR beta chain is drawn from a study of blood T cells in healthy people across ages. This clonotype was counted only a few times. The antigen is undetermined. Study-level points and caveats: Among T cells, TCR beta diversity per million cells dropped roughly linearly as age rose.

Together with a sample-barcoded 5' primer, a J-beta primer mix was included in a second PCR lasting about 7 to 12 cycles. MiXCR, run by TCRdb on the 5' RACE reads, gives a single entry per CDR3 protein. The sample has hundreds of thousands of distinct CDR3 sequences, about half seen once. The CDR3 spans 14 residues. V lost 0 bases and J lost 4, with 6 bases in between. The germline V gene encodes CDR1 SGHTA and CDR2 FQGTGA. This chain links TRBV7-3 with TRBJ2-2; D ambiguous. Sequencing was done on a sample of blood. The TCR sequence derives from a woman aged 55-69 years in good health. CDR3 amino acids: CASSLTDATGELFF. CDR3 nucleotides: TGTGCCAGCAGCTTAACGGACGCCACCGGGGAGCTGTTTTTT.